The rows below give T cell receptor beta chains drawn from one sample of a study of T-cell reconstitution after alpha-beta-depleted transplantation in children. TCRdb re-derived calls from the PCR reads in MiXCR, one entry per CDR3 protein. The sample lists over 400,000 distinct CDR3 sequences; around two fifths were seen once. This specimen was PBMCs, taken before TCRalphabeta/CD19-depleted stem cell transplant. The receptor source for this set is a girl aged 2 to 9 with aplastic anemia, due to receive a stem cell transplant. The CDR3 runs from the conserved cysteine through the conserved F or W. D genes are given only for firm matches. A clone size is listed for some rows: how often the clone was seen (once, few, many), or a class if it is expanded.

v_gene,d_gene,len,abundance,CDR3aa
TRBV6-5,TRBD1,14,many,CASSYWTGADEQFF
TRBV12-3/TRBV12-4,TRBD2,16,many,CASSYRLAGGKNIQYF
TRBV10-3,TRBD2,20,NA,CAISEPTGTSGGSSTDTQYF
TRBV15,NA,16,NA,CATSRGAASGANVLTF
TRBV29-1,TRBD1,15,NA,CSVADRTGASYEQYF
TRBV5-1,TRBD2,17,NA,CASSLAPSGGPKSEQFF
TRBV3-1,NA,13,NA,CASSQRTVYGYTF
TRBV5-1,TRBD1,15,NA,CASSLAPQGAEKLFF
TRBV19,NA,14,NA,CASSIRQRNQPQHF
TRBV3-1,NA,12,NA,CASSQTYYEQYF
TRBV12-5,TRBD1,17,NA,CASGLTGQGAHQETQYF
TRBV12-3/TRBV12-4,NA,15,once,CASSLSGLLYNEQFF
TRBV18,NA,13,NA,CASSPPVSTEAFF
TRBV24-1,TRBD1,15,many,CATSETGQAPGTQYF
TRBV5-4,NA,13,many,CASSLESADTQYF